Here is one T cell receptor beta chain with its context. Its antigen remains unidentified. At collection, donors were nominally healthy, but unrecorded immune exposures were probable. The record originates from a study of cytomegalovirus exposure and HLA in healthy donors. Turning to the study itself: Some 85 million unique TCRs from HLA-typed donors were held in an early data release. Findings and caveats of the study: HLA restriction was apparent for most CMV-associated TCR beta chains in a later analysis. Earlier analysis yielded a pattern in which most TCR beta V segments were productive about 87% or about 30% of the time.

The CDR3 has 17 amino acids. J was trimmed by 5 bases and V by 3 bases; bases with no gene match: 12. In germline, CDR1 is SGHDT, CDR2 YYEEEE. The primer mix had 60 Vbeta and 13 Jbeta primers. Sequencing was performed with immunoSEQ multiplex PCR; in TCRdb, only in-frame clones are kept and a portion is missing. The profile shows around 150,000 clones, 80% of them singletons. Sequencing was performed on PBMCs. This sequence joins TRBV5-6 and TRBJ2-3; TRBD2 matches 10 bases. The source is a man aged 30-40 years in good health and CMV-seronegative. CDR3 residues: CASSYLAGEYYVDTQYF. In DNA, the CDR3 is TGTGCCAGCAGCTACCTAGCGGGAGAATATTACGTAGATACGCAGTATTTT.